These T cell receptor beta chains were read from a single sample in a study of CD8+CD57+ T cells in acquired aplastic anemia. TCRdb re-derived calls from the reads in MiXCR, one entry per CDR3 protein. The sample yields under 500,000 distinct CDR3 sequences, around a third seen once. Material: sorted CD4+, CD8+, or CD8+CD57+ T cells (not recorded which) from PBMCs. These receptors came from a human donor with aplastic anemia. Each CDR3 is given with its conserved first and last residue. A D gene is named only where the DNA matches it firmly. Clone size is stated in some rows and not others, as once, few, many or a class when expanded.

DNA	CDR3	V	J	size	D
TGTGCCAGCAGTTCCCGGGTAGCGGGAGTTTACGAGCAGTACTTC	CASSSRVAGVYEQYF	TRBV7-2	TRBJ2-7	many	TRBD2
TGTGCCAGCAGCCCAGGGGGGCAGTGGGCAGATACGCAGTATTTT	CASSPGGQWADTQYF	TRBV9	TRBJ2-3	few	.
TGCGCCAGCAGCCAAGTGACACCCCGGGCTAATTCACCCCTCCACTTT	CASSQVTPRANSPLHF	TRBV4-3	TRBJ1-6	few	.
TGTGCCAGCAGCTTGATGGGTTCGCACGAGCAGTACTTC	CASSLMGSHEQYF	TRBV5-8	TRBJ2-7	.	.
TGTGCCAGCTCGCCGGGGACTGCTCATGGCTACACCTTC	CASSPGTAHGYTF	TRBV18	TRBJ1-2	few	.
TGTGCCAGCAGTCACAGGGAGTCTGGAAACACCATATATTTT	CASSHRESGNTIYF	TRBV11-2	TRBJ1-3	many	.
TGTGCCAGACAACTATCGGGGGGGCAAAGCAATCAGCCCCAGCATTTT	CARQLSGGQSNQPQHF	TRBV11-2	TRBJ1-5	.	.
TGTGCCAGCAGCCAAGTTTGGACAGCTCAAGAGACCCAGTACTTC	CASSQVWTAQETQYF	TRBV14	TRBJ2-5	.	.
TGTGCCAGCATAGCGGGGTTAGAGACCCAGTACTTC	CASIAGLETQYF	TRBV7-9	TRBJ2-5	.	TRBD2
TGTGCCAGTATTCCCGGGACAGGCTATCAGCCCCAGCATTTT	CASIPGTGYQPQHF	TRBV19	TRBJ1-5	.	TRBD1
TGTGCCAGCAGTGAGGGTCAAAATGAGCAGTTCTTC	CASSEGQNEQFF	TRBV2	TRBJ2-1	many	.
TGCAGTGCTAACCCAGGGCCCCCCTCGACTGAAGCTTTCTTT	CSANPGPPSTEAFF	TRBV20-1	TRBJ1-1	few	.
TGCGCCAGCAGCTTGGGCGGGAGACTCAACGAGCAGTACTTC	CASSLGGRLNEQYF	TRBV5-1	TRBJ2-7	many	TRBD2
TGTGCCAGCAGCGCACAGGGCAGGGGCACAGATACGCAGTATTTT	CASSAQGRGTDTQYF	TRBV2	TRBJ2-3	.	.
TGCAGTGCTGGGAGACAGGGGCGATTAACCGGGGAGCTGTTTTTT	CSAGRQGRLTGELFF	TRBV20-1	TRBJ2-2	.	TRBD1
TGCAGTGCTACGGGACAGGGGGCCGGAGATACGCAGTATTTT	CSATGQGAGDTQYF	TRBV20-1	TRBJ2-3	few	TRBD1
TGTGCCAGCAGCCCACCCATACAGGAATACGAGCAGTACTTC	CASSPPIQEYEQYF	TRBV9	TRBJ2-7	many	.
TGTGCCAGCAGCCAAGATGACGCAGGCTACAGCTCCTATAATTCACCCCTCCACTTT	CASSQDDAGYSSYNSPLHF	TRBV3-1	TRBJ1-6	.	.
TGTGCCACCAGACCAGGGGGTACATCTTCCTACGAGCAGTACTTC	CATRPGGTSSYEQYF	TRBV15	TRBJ2-7	many	TRBD1
TGCGCCAGCAGCTTGACGCGGGACAGGGCTTACACCTTC	CASSLTRDRAYTF	TRBV5-1	TRBJ1-2	many	TRBD1
TGCAGCGTTGCTGGATACAGCTCCTACGAGCAGTACTTC	CSVAGYSSYEQYF	TRBV29-1	TRBJ2-7	many	.
TGTGCTAGTGGTTTGGTATTAGCCGGGGGGCCTTATAGCAATCAGCCCCAGCATTTT	CASGLVLAGGPYSNQPQHF	TRBV12-5	TRBJ1-5	.	.
TGTGCCAGCAGCTCCAGACAGGGGCGAGACGGGGAGCTGTTTTTT	CASSSRQGRDGELFF	TRBV7-3	TRBJ2-2	.	TRBD1
TGTGCCTGGACTAGCGGAGTCTACGAGCAGTACTTC	CAWTSGVYEQYF	TRBV7-2	TRBJ2-7	few	TRBD2
TGTGCCAGCACCGATAGCGGGGGACCCTCCTACGAGCAGTACTTC	CASTDSGGPSYEQYF	TRBV11-3	TRBJ2-7	.	TRBD2
TGTGCCAGCAGTAATAGACGGACCGGGGAGCTGTTTTTT	CASSNRRTGELFF	TRBV25-1	TRBJ2-2	.	.
TGTGCCAGCAGTTTAGGGGGCCGTGGTAACTATGGCTACACCTTC	CASSLGGRGNYGYTF	TRBV7-9	TRBJ1-2	.	TRBD1
TGTGCCTGGAGTCTCCTAGCGGGGGGGCCCTACGAGCAGTACTTC	CAWSLLAGGPYEQYF	TRBV7-2	TRBJ2-7	once	TRBD2
TGTGCCAGCAGTGAAGCCCGAGGGGAGACCCAGTACTTC	CASSEARGETQYF	TRBV2	TRBJ2-5	once	.
TGTGCCAGCAGTGCTGGACTCAGCAGGTCGGGCGAGCAGTACTTC	CASSAGLSRSGEQYF	TRBV10-3	TRBJ2-7	.	.
TGTGCCAGCAGCCGAACACCGGGACAGGGTTACTACGAGCAGTACTTC	CASSRTPGQGYYEQYF	TRBV7-2	TRBJ2-7	many	TRBD1
TGTGCCAGCAGCTCGGGACAGGCGGACGAGCAGTACTTC	CASSSGQADEQYF	TRBV7-9	TRBJ2-7	.	TRBD1
TGTGCCAGCAGTTACCAGGGGCCCCCCTACGAGCAGTACTTC	CASSYQGPPYEQYF	TRBV10-3	TRBJ2-7	few	.
TGTGCCAGCACCCGGGACTTGCAAGAGACCCAGTACTTC	CASTRDLQETQYF	TRBV2	TRBJ2-5	few	.
TGCAGTGCTCCCAGACTAGCGGGAGGACCACAACCGAGCGAGCAGTACTTC	CSAPRLAGGPQPSEQYF	TRBV20-1	TRBJ2-7	many	TRBD2
TGTGCCATCAGCCCATCCGAGCGGGAGAGGGTAGATACGCAGTATTTT	CAISPSERERVDTQYF	TRBV10-3	TRBJ2-3	many	TRBD2
TGTGCCAGCAGCTCGGACGTAATTAACTATGGCTACACCTTC	CASSSDVINYGYTF	TRBV7-2	TRBJ1-2	many	.
TGTGCCAGCAGCCCAGACATCGGCGAAGCTTTCTTT	CASSPDIGEAFF	TRBV9	TRBJ1-1	.	.
TGTGCCAGTAGAAGGGCTGGACAGGGGTTAGACTATGGCTACACCTTC	CASRRAGQGLDYGYTF	TRBV19	TRBJ1-2	many	TRBD1
TGCAGTGCTAAGATGAACACTGAAGCTTTCTTT	CSAKMNTEAFF	TRBV20-1	TRBJ1-1	many	.
TGCGCCAGCAGCGTGGACGGGCTCTCCTACGAGCAGTACTTC	CASSVDGLSYEQYF	TRBV5-1	TRBJ2-7	.	.
TGCAGCTATGGGCGGGGGGGTCAGACAAATAACTATGGCTACACCTTC	CSYGRGGQTNNYGYTF	TRBV29-1	TRBJ1-2	.	.
TGCGCCAGCAGCACACAACGGGGAAGGTGGGTCCGTGGCTACACCTTC	CASSTQRGRWVRGYTF	TRBV11-2	TRBJ1-2	few	.
TGCACCGTGGGTACGGGGAACACTGAAGCTTTCTTT	CTVGTGNTEAFF	TRBV29-1	TRBJ1-1	.	.
TGCAGTGCCTTTGGACTAGCCGCTGGGAATGAGCAGTTCTTC	CSAFGLAAGNEQFF	TRBV20-1	TRBJ2-1	.	TRBD2
TGCAGTGCTCGCAAACGAACGATATCAGGGGGCGAGCAGTACTTC	CSARKRTISGGEQYF	TRBV20-1	TRBJ2-7	many	TRBD1
TGCAGTGTTAACAGGGGGGACACTGAAGCTTTCTTT	CSVNRGDTEAFF	TRBV20-1	TRBJ1-1	.	TRBD1
TGTGCCAGCAGTTACGGGACAGGGGACTACGAGCAGTACTTC	CASSYGTGDYEQYF	TRBV2	TRBJ2-7	.	TRBD1
TGCGCCAGCAGTCATGGACAGGCCGGGGAGCTGTTTTTT	CASSHGQAGELFF	TRBV5-1	TRBJ2-2	few	TRBD1
TGTGCCACCAGCAGAGATGGGGGGCGGGAGGACTATGGCTACACCTTC	CATSRDGGREDYGYTF	TRBV15	TRBJ1-2	many	.
TGTGCCAGCAGCTTAGGACATAACAATCAGCCCCAGCATTTT	CASSLGHNNQPQHF	TRBV13	TRBJ1-5	.	.